The sequence of this TCR beta chain was determined in a study of regulatory T cells in long-lasting Graves disease. Germline CDR1 and CDR2: SNHLY and FYNNEI. This CDR3 is 14 amino acids long. The V and J ends lost 8 bases and 2 bases respectively, with 13 bases between them. Regarding time point: persistent/refractory GD, antithyroid drugs over 5 years with positive TRAb. Scientists built the TCR library using RNA that was extracted from PBMCs. The authors diagnosed Graves' disease using American Thyroid Association guidelines. This clonotype was seen at least ten times. Its cognate antigen is unknown. Arm-PCR with iRepertoire HTBI primers amplified the CDR3 regions for these TCR beta libraries. A single record per CDR3 protein comes from TCRdb applying MiXCR to the multiplex PCR reads. In the table there are around 460,000 distinct CDR3 sequences, 20% to 25% of which are singletons. General study results and limits: Graves' patients with persistent disease showed TCR diversity lower than patients newly diagnosed.

This chain joins TRBV2 and TRBJ1-5, with unresolved D. The starting material was peripheral blood mononuclear cells (PBMCs), obtained when the disease was refractory, from a patient treated with antithyroid drugs. The receptor's source is a female donor with Graves disease. The CDR3 region is CASRRAWGNQPQHF. In nucleotides, the CDR3 is TGTGCCAGCCGGCGGGCCTGGGGCAATCAGCCCCAGCATTTT. Full variable domain (rest looked up from reference TRBV2 and TRBJ1-5): EPEVTQTPSHQVTQMGQEVILRCVPISNHLYFYWYRQILGQKVEFLVSFYNNEISEKSEIFDDQFSVERPDGSNFTLKIRSTKLEDSAMYFCASRRAWGNQPQHFGDGTRLSIL.